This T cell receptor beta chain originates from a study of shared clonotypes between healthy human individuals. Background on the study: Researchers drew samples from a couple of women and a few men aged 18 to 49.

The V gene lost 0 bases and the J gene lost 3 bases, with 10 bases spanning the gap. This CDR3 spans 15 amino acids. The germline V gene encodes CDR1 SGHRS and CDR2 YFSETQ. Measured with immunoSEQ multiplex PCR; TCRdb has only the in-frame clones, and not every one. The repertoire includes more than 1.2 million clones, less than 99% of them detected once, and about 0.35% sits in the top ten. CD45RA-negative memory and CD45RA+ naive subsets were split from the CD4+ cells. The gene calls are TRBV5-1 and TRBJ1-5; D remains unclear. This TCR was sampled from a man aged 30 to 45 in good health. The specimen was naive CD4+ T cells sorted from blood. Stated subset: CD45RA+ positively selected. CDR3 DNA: TGCGCCAGCAGCTTGGATGGGAGGATCAATCAGCCCCAGCATTTT. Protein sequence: CASSLDGRINQPQHF.